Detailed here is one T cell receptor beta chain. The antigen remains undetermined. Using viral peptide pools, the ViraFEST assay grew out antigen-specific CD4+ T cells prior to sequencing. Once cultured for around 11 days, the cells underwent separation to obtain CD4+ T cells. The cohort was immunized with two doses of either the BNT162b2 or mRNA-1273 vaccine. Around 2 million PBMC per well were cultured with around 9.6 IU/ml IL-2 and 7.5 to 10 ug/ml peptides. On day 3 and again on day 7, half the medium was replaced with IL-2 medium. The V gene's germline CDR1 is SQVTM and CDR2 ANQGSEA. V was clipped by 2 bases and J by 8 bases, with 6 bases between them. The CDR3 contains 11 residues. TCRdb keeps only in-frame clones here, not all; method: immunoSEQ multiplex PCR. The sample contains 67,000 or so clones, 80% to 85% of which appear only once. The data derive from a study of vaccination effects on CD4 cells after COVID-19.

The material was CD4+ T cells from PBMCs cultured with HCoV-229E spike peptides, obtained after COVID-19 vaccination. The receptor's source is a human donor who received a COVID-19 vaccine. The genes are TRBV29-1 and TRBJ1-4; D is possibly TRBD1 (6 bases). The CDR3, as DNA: TGCAGCGTTGAACAGGGGGAAAAACTGTTTTTT. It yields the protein CSVEQGEKLFF.